What follows are 19 T cell receptor beta chains derived from one specimen sequenced in a study of T cells expressing NK-cell markers. TCRdb reworked the 5' RACE reads into one entry per CDR3 protein, no DNA. Its table records 400,000 to 550,000 distinct CDR3 sequences. The sequenced material came from blood T cells: a sorted CD56 or NKG2C T cell subset, CD4+ or CD8+ T cells, or bulk PBMC T cells (not recorded which). The source is a woman between 18 and 70 years old in good health.

V usage is TRBV29-1 and J usage is TRBJ2-3; checking the TCRdb D call of TRBD2 is not possible without DNA. This CDR3 comprises 15 residues. Looked up from germline, CDR1 is SQVTM and CDR2 is ANQGSEA. The CDR3: CSVVGLAGPTDTQYF.

The chain uses TRBV29-1 and TRBJ2-7. This CDR3 contains 11 residues. The V gene's germline CDR1 is SQVTM and CDR2 ANQGSEA. CDR3 loop: CSVESLEEQYF.

The chain joins TRBV12-3 or TRBV12-4 to TRBJ2-2; TCRdb indicates TRBD1, and absent DNA this call remains unverified. The CDR3 sequence is 16 residues long. CDR3 loop: CASSSLEGAWTGELFF.

V and J are TRBV20-1 and TRBJ2-3; the D call from TCRdb, TRBD1, cannot be confirmed without DNA. The CDR3 runs 17 residues. CDR1 and CDR2 (germline): DFQATT, SNEGSKA (reference sequence). This chain's CDR3 is CSARAGLTGTGLNTQYF.

V usage is TRBV7-8 and J usage is TRBJ2-1; TCRdb proposes TRBD1, but this gene call is untestable without DNA. The CDR3 has 15 amino acids. CDR1 is SGHVS and CDR2 is FQNEAQ in the germline V gene. The CDR3 protein is CASSRGMGQHNEQFF.

The V call is TRBV20-1, the J call TRBJ2-3; lacking DNA, the TRBD1 call made by TCRdb goes unchecked. CDR1 and CDR2 from the germline V gene are DFQATT and SNEGSKA (reference sequence). This CDR3 region has 12 residues. CDR3 region: CSASLGGDTQYF.

The chain couples TRBV28 to TRBJ2-5; TCRdb's D call, TRBD1, is unchecked because there is no DNA. Germline CDR1 MDHEN, CDR2 SYDVKM. The CDR3 contains 16 residues. This CDR3 is CASSFRGGALQETQYF.

The genes are TRBV20-1 and TRBJ1-6; TCRdb returns TRBD1, unconfirmable since there is no DNA. CDR1 DFQATT and CDR2 SNEGSKA come from the germline V gene (reference sequence). CDR3 size: 14 residues. CDR3 sequence: CSAGLDRAYSPLHF.

The chain carries TRBV18 and TRBJ2-1; there is no DNA to check the TCRdb D call of TRBD2. Germline assignment: CDR1 KGHSH and CDR2 LQKENI. The CDR3 extends over 17 amino acids. The CDR3 here is CASSPRTSGRVRYEQFF.

The gene calls are TRBV4-3 and TRBJ1-4. The germline CDR1 and CDR2 sequences are LGHNA and YSLEER. The CDR3 is 13 residues long. The CDR3 here is CASSQESSEKLFF.

This rearrangement joins TRBV4-1 to TRBJ1-2. The CDR3 totals 13 residues. In germline, CDR1 is MGHRA, CDR2 YSYEKL. The CDR3 here is CASSPAPGYGYTF.

The chain joins TRBV6-1 to TRBJ1-2; lacking DNA, the TRBD1 call made by TCRdb goes unchecked. Germline assignment: CDR1 MNHNS and CDR2 SASEGT. The length of the CDR3 is 14 residues. CDR3 protein: CASSGTGRSYGYTF.

The chain links TRBV7-2 to TRBJ1-2; TCRdb indicates TRBD1, and absent DNA this call remains unverified. Germline loops: CDR1 SGHTA, CDR2 FQGNSA. This CDR3 has 13 residues. The CDR3: CASRLDRSYGYTF.

The chain has TRBV10-3 and TRBJ1-4. Per the germline V gene, CDR1 is ENHRY and CDR2 is SYGVKD. The length of the CDR3 is 13 residues. The chain's CDR3 is CAIREGLEEKLFF.

The chain couples TRBV10-3 to TRBJ2-7; TCRdb returns TRBD1, unconfirmable since there is no DNA. Germline assignment: CDR1 ENHRY and CDR2 SYGVKD. The CDR3 has 13 amino acids. CDR3 loop: CAISEAGPYEQYF.

This chain links TRBV29-1 with TRBJ2-7; TCRdb's assignment of TRBD2 cannot be checked, as there is no DNA. Germline loops: CDR1 SQVTM, CDR2 ANQGSEA. The CDR3 totals 14 residues. The CDR3 here is CSVVLAGYSYEQYF.

The CDR3 here is CASSLRSRGTDTQYF. The chain employs TRBV11-2 and TRBJ2-3. The CDR3 is 15 amino acids. Germline CDR1 SGHAT, CDR2 FQNNGV.

V gene TRBV29-1 combines with J gene TRBJ2-1. The CDR3 is made up of 12 amino acids. Germline assignment: CDR1 SQVTM and CDR2 ANQGSEA. The CDR3 here is CSVPRVGNEQFF.

The rearrangement joins TRBV6-2 or TRBV6-3 to TRBJ2-2; the TCRdb D gene call, TRBD1, has no DNA to confirm it. Per germline, CDR1 MNHEY and CDR2 SVGEGT. The CDR3 loop spans 15 amino acids. The chain's CDR3 is CASATRTRSTGELFF.